Listed here are 30 T cell receptor beta chains from one sample, sequenced in a study of shared clonotypes between healthy human individuals. Profiling relied on immunoSEQ multiplex PCR, and the TCRdb table lists in-frame clones only, not all of them. The sample shows over 2,000,000 clones, roughly 95% of them seen only once. CD45RO negativity and positive selection for CCR7 defined naive CD8 cells, a population that excluded terminally differentiated effector memory CD45RA+ cells. The sample consisted of naive CD8+ T cells from PBMCs. Receptors originate from a man younger than 35 in good health. Some clones in this sample may be carry-over from other donors' samples.

The chain carries TRBV19 and TRBJ2-5; perhaps TRBD2 as D (6 bases). This CDR3 comprises 15 residues. V was trimmed by 3 bases and J by 5 bases, leaving 16 bases between them. CDR1 is LNHDA, CDR2 SQIVND, per germline (reference sequence). The DNA for the CDR3 is TGTGCCAGTAGTATCCCGGGAGAGGTTATGGAGACCCAGTACTTC. It is translated as CASSIPGEVMETQYF. The full variable domain, completed using reference TRBV19 and TRBJ2-5, is DGGITQSPKYLFRKEGQNVTLSCEQNLNHDAMYWYRQDPGQGLRLIYYSQIVNDFQKGDIAEGYSVSREKKESFPLTVTSAQKNPTAFYLCASSIPGEVMETQYFGPGTRLLVL.

V gene TRBV6-1 combines with J gene TRBJ2-7; D is possibly TRBD2 (5 bases). The length of the CDR3 is 14 residues. With 4 bases removed from V and 7 bases from J, the gap between germline ends came to 17 bases. The V gene's germline CDR1 is MNHNS and CDR2 SASEGT. Written as DNA, the CDR3 is TGTGCCAGCAGTGTGGTGACTATCCCTGGGGAGCAGTACTTC. The encoded protein is CASSVVTIPGEQYF.

The V and J genes are TRBV2 and TRBJ2-7; the D gene is possibly TRBD1 (5 bases). The CDR3 extends over 13 amino acids. V dropped 6 bases and J dropped 3 bases, with 12 bases sitting between them. Looked up from germline, CDR1 is SNHLY and CDR2 is FYNNEI. CDR3 sequence (DNA): TGTGCCAGCAGCTGGGGCGGTTTCTACGAGCAGTACTTC. This encodes CASSWGGFYEQYF.

This clone was counted between two and nine times. The chain joins TRBV30 to TRBJ1-5, with D perhaps TRBD1 (5 bases). The CDR3 spans 14 residues. Germline CDR1 GTSNPN, CDR2 SVGIG (reference sequence). Trimming stripped 0 bases from V and 5 bases from J, with 11 bases between. The CDR3 reads CAWSVLRDDQPQHF. As DNA, the CDR3 is TGTGCCTGGAGTGTACTGAGGGACGATCAGCCCCAGCATTTT.

The CDR3 region has the DNA TGTGCCAGCAGCGATTGGGACACCAGCACAGATACGCAGTATTTT. Translation: CASSDWDTSTDTQYF. The J gene is TRBJ2-3, the V gene TRBV6-1; TRBD1 might be the D (6 bases). CDR3 size: 15 residues. The germline V gene has CDR1 MNHNS and CDR2 SASEGT. Trimming removed 6 bases from V and 0 bases from J, with 13 bases in between.

The gene calls are TRBV27 and TRBJ2-3; D tentatively fits TRBD1 or TRBD2 (5 bases each). Trimming took 5 bases from V and 5 from J, leaving 20 bases between them. The CDR3 length is 16 residues. The germline V gene encodes CDR1 MNHEY and CDR2 SMNVEV (reference sequence). The CDR3: CASSNYPGPHKDTQYF. For the CDR3, the DNA is TGTGCCAGCAGTAATTATCCGGGGCCCCACAAAGATACGCAGTATTTT.

About this clone itself: The sample has other DNA sequences that encode this CDR3 too. The CDR3: CASSGNQPQHF. For the CDR3, the DNA is TGTGCCAGTAGTGGGAATCAGCCCCAGCATTTT. This chain links TRBV19 with TRBJ1-5; D is uncertain. The germline V gene encodes CDR1 LNHDA and CDR2 SQIVND (reference sequence). The CDR3 spans 11 residues. V shed 5 bases and J shed 4 bases, with 3 bases lying between them.

The chain is built from TRBV9 and TRBJ2-7; 8 bases agree with TRBD1. The germline gives CDR1 SGDLS, CDR2 YYNGEE. This CDR3 comprises 15 residues. Trimming took 3 bases from V and 3 from J; bases not matched to a gene: 8. CDR3 protein: CASSADRGPDYEQYF. The CDR3 DNA reads TGTGCCAGCAGCGCAGACAGGGGACCTGACTACGAGCAGTACTTC. The whole variable domain, remainder taken from reference TRBV9 and TRBJ2-7, is DSGVTQTPKHLITATGQRVTLRCSPRSGDLSVYWYQQSLDQGLQFLIQYYNGEERAKGNILERFSAQQFPDLHSELNLSSLELGDSALYFCASSADRGPDYEQYFGPGTRLTVT.

With respect to this clone: The same CDR3 arises from other DNA sequences in this sample as well. The chain joins TRBV9 to TRBJ2-5; 9 bases align to TRBD2. The CDR3 length is 15 residues. V was clipped by 0 bases and J by 2 bases; unmatched bases: 2. CDR1 is SGDLS and CDR2 is YYNGEE in the germline V gene. The CDR3 region is CASSVALAGQETQYF. CDR3 sequence (DNA): TGTGCCAGCAGCGTAGCGCTAGCGGGACAAGAGACCCAGTACTTC.

The chain links TRBV12-5 to TRBJ2-1; 9 positions agree with TRBD1. The CDR3 consists of 15 residues. The germline gives CDR1 LGHNT, CDR2 FRNRAP. V was pared by 1 base and J by 13 bases, with 11 bases of the junction left unmatched. The CDR3 coding sequence is TGTGCTAGTGGTTTGGCCCCCGAAACGACAGGGGGACAGTTCTTC. This gives the protein CASGLAPETTGGQFF. Together with reference TRBV12-5 and TRBJ2-1, the CDR3 gives the full variable domain: DARVTQTPRHKVTEMGQEVTMRCQPILGHNTVFWYRQTMMQGLELLAYFRNRAPLDDSGMPKDRFSAEMPDATLATLKIQPSEPRDSAVYFCASGLAPETTGGQFFGPGTRLTVL.

V and J are TRBV14 and TRBJ2-7, with TRBD1 identical over 9 bases. This CDR3 is built from 16 residues. Looked up from germline, CDR1 is SGHDN and CDR2 is FVKESK. With V trimmed by 0 bases and J by 2 bases, 5 bases remained unmatched. The CDR3 DNA reads as TGTGCCAGCAGCCAAGATGGGGACAGGGCCGCCTACGAGCAGTACTTC. Its protein is CASSQDGDRAAYEQYF.

Details on this clone: Different DNA sequences within this sample yield the same CDR3. The chain couples TRBV9 to TRBJ1-5, with no clear D. Per the germline V gene, CDR1 is SGDLS and CDR2 is YYNGEE. The CDR3 covers 15 residues. Between the trimmed V and J ends, which lost 0 bases and 0 bases, there was a span of 7 bases. CDR3 DNA sequence: TGTGCCAGCAGCGTAGGAGGGTATAGCAATCAGCCCCAGCATTTT. Translation gives CASSVGGYSNQPQHF.

This clone occurred a few times. V and J are TRBV29-1 and TRBJ2-2, with D possibly called TRBD1 or TRBD2 (5 bases each). The V end was cut by 7 bases, the J end by 6 bases, with 21 bases between. Germline V gene lookup returns CDR1 SQVTM and CDR2 ANQGSEA. The CDR3 has 15 residues. The CDR3 sequence is CSAAPGPTMAGELFF. As DNA, the CDR3 is TGCAGCGCAGCCCCGGGACCGACCATGGCCGGGGAGCTGTTTTTT.

The rearrangement uses TRBV11-1 and TRBJ1-1, with D unclear. Trimming pared 5 bases from V and 8 bases from J, leaving 27 bases between. This CDR3 region has 17 residues. The germline V gene has CDR1 SGHAT and CDR2 FQDESV (reference sequence). The CDR3 region is CASSQSVVTQHPQEAFF. In DNA, the CDR3 is TGTGCCAGCAGCCAGAGCGTGGTCACCCAACATCCCCAGGAAGCTTTCTTT.

The count of this clone is one. The chain uses TRBV5-8 and TRBJ2-7; D remains ambiguous. The CDR3 is made up of 14 amino acids. The V end was cut by 0 bases, the J end by 2 bases, with 9 bases between. Germline V lookup: CDR1 SGHTS, CDR2 YDEGEE. Here the CDR3 reads CASSLVYGTYEQYF. DNA of the CDR3: TGTGCCAGCAGCTTGGTCTACGGAACCTACGAGCAGTACTTC.

The chain couples TRBV28 to TRBJ2-5; D might be TRBD2 (5 bases). Per germline, CDR1 MDHEN and CDR2 SYDVKM. The V and J ends lost 5 bases and 6 bases respectively, with 16 bases between them. This CDR3 region has 14 residues. CDR3 sequence reads: CASSRDNGAKTQYF. CDR3 in DNA: TGTGCCAGCAGTCGGGATAATGGAGCCAAGACCCAGTACTTC.

The count of this clone is one. The V and J genes are TRBV7-9 and TRBJ2-2, with a possible D match to TRBD1 (5 bases). The CDR3 has 14 amino acids. The V gene lost 2 bases and the J gene lost 6 bases, with 10 bases spanning the gap. Germline CDR1 reads SEHNR; CDR2 reads FQNEAQ (reference sequence). The CDR3, as DNA: TGTGCCAGCAGCTTACAATCAGGGCCCGGGGAGCTGTTTTTT. Its translation is CASSLQSGPGELFF.

The chain has TRBV5-6 and TRBJ2-7; 7 bases are shared with TRBD1. The CDR3 sequence is 15 residues long. The trim removed 4 bases at V and 3 bases at J, leaving 10 bases unmatched. Germline lookup yields CDR1 SGHDT and CDR2 YYEEEE. CDR3 protein: CASSGGQPPYYEQYF. The CDR3 region has the DNA TGTGCCAGCAGCGGGGGACAGCCTCCTTACTACGAGCAGTACTTC. Looking up the rest from reference TRBV5-6 and TRBJ2-7 gives the full variable domain: DAGVTQSPTHLIKTRGQQVTLRCSPKSGHDTVSWYQQALGQGPQFIFQYYEEEERQRGNFPDRFSGHQFPNYSSELNVNALLLGDSALYLCASSGGQPPYYEQYFGPGTRLTVT.

This clone showed up just a few times. This sample also contains other DNA sequences that code for the same CDR3. The rearrangement uses TRBV9 and TRBJ2-3; D remains ambiguous. CDR1 is SGDLS, CDR2 YYNGEE, per germline. The CDR3 sequence is 12 residues long. The V gene lost 2 bases and the J gene lost 0 bases, with 1 base spanning the gap. CDR3 DNA sequence: TGTGCCAGCAGCGTTAGCACAGATACGCAGTATTTT. Amino acids: CASSVSTDTQYF.

The chain has TRBV9 and TRBJ1-1; maybe TRBD1 (5 bases). This CDR3 is built from 14 residues. CDR1 and CDR2 (germline): SGDLS, YYNGEE. V lost 0 bases and J 6 bases, leaving 12 bases between the germline ends. The CDR3, as DNA: TGTGCCAGCAGCGTAGCTCAGGGTGGGGCTGAAGCTTTCTTT. The encoded protein is CASSVAQGGAEAFF.

V usage is TRBV11-2 and J usage is TRBJ2-4, with D perhaps matching TRBD1 or TRBD2 (5 bases each). There are 14 residues in the CDR3. Per germline, CDR1 SGHAT and CDR2 FQNNGV. V was trimmed by 4 bases and J by 8 bases, leaving 15 bases between them. CDR3 sequence reads: CASSSRPQGDIQYF. CDR3 sequence (DNA): TGTGCCAGCAGCTCCCGCCCCCAGGGAGACATTCAGTACTTC. Full variable domain (remainder filled in from reference TRBV11-2 and TRBJ2-4): EAGVAQSPRYKIIEKRQSVAFWCNPISGHATLYWYQQILGQGPKLLIQFQNNGVVDDSQLPKDRFSAERLKGVDSTLKIQPAKLEDSAVYLCASSSRPQGDIQYFGAGTRLSVL.

The chain recombines TRBV6-1 with TRBJ1-1; D gene uncertain. Trimming left V 2 bases short and J 4 bases short, with 23 bases between. CDR1 and CDR2 from the germline V gene are MNHNS and SASEGT. The CDR3 sequence is 18 residues long. CDR3 nucleotide sequence: TGTGCCAGCAGTGAACTGGAAGGTCATTACGCTAGATCCACTGAAGCTTTCTTT. Encoded protein: CASSELEGHYARSTEAFF.

This rearrangement joins TRBV7-8 to TRBJ1-5, with D possibly matching TRBD1 (5 bases). From germline, CDR1 is SGHVS and CDR2 FQNEAQ. The V end was cut by 2 bases, the J end by 3 bases, with 17 bases between. CDR3 length equals 17 residues. This chain's CDR3 is CASSLYRTHDYNQPQHF. The CDR3 DNA sequence: TGTGCCAGCAGCTTATATCGGACACATGACTACAATCAGCCCCAGCATTTT. Complete variable domain (other parts from reference TRBV7-8 and TRBJ1-5): GAGVSQSPRYKVAKRGQDVALRCDPISGHVSLFWYQQALGQGPEFLTYFQNEAQLDKSGLPSDRFFAERPEGSVSTLKIQRTQQEDSAVYLCASSLYRTHDYNQPQHFGDGTRLSIL.

DNA for the CDR3: TGTGCCAGCAGCTTGGGGACGACTGAGCAGTACTTC. Residues: CASSLGTTEQYF. The chain employs TRBV5-6 and TRBJ2-7; D ambiguous. CDR1 SGHDT and CDR2 YYEEEE come from the germline V gene. Trimming took 0 bases from V and 7 from J, leaving 8 bases between them. This CDR3 is 12 amino acids long. The variable domain in full, with the rest retrieved from reference TRBV5-6 and TRBJ2-7, is DAGVTQSPTHLIKTRGQQVTLRCSPKSGHDTVSWYQQALGQGPQFIFQYYEEEERQRGNFPDRFSGHQFPNYSSELNVNALLLGDSALYLCASSLGTTEQYFGPGTRLTVT.

The V call is TRBV6-6, the J call TRBJ1-1, with D hard to call. This CDR3 has 14 residues. CDR1 is MNHNY, CDR2 SVGAGI, per germline (reference sequence). Trimming removed 5 bases from V and 1 base from J, with 11 bases in between. The CDR3 protein is CASSRMDGNTEAFF. CDR3 nucleotides: TGTGCCAGCAGTCGGATGGACGGGAACACTGAAGCTTTCTTT.

The V call is TRBV7-2, the J call TRBJ2-7; 8 bases line up with TRBD2. The CDR3 totals 15 residues. CDR1 and CDR2 (germline): SGHTA, FQGNSA. Trimming took 5 bases from V and 0 from J; bases not matched to a gene: 6. The CDR3 DNA sequence: TGTGCCAGCAGCCCCCGGGAGGGTCTCTCCTACGAGCAGTACTTC. Encoded protein: CASSPREGLSYEQYF.

The sample holds one count of this clone. This sequence joins TRBV28 and TRBJ2-1, with 10 bases matching TRBD2. V was pared by 3 bases and J by 10 bases, with 6 bases of the junction left unmatched. The CDR3 runs to 14 residues. In germline, CDR1 is MDHEN, CDR2 SYDVKM. The CDR3: CASSFETSGWEQFF. CDR3 bases: TGTGCCAGCAGTTTCGAGACTAGCGGGTGGGAGCAGTTCTTC.

The V and J genes are TRBV6-1 and TRBJ2-7, with 7 nucleotides matching TRBD2. The CDR3 has 15 residues. V lost 10 bases and J lost 3; bases outside the gene matches: 15. Germline V gene sequence: CDR1 MNHNS, CDR2 SASEGT. In nucleotides, the CDR3 is TGTGCCACCTTAGCGGGCCTCTCCTTCGGCTACGAGCAGTACTTC. Encoded protein: CATLAGLSFGYEQYF.

On this clone: Other DNA sequences from this sample encode an identical CDR3 as well. This chain joins TRBV7-9 and TRBJ2-7, with D maybe TRBD2 (5 bases). With 2 bases removed from V and 2 bases from J, the gap between germline ends came to 10 bases. Per germline, CDR1 SEHNR and CDR2 FQNEAQ (reference sequence). This CDR3 region has 14 residues. For the CDR3, the DNA is TGTGCCAGCAGCTTACCGGGATCCCCCTACGAGCAGTACTTC. Translated: CASSLPGSPYEQYF.

This clone was found once. The genes are TRBV18 and TRBJ2-1; no reliable D call. Trimming took 5 bases from V and 1 from J, leaving 12 bases between them. CDR3 length equals 15 residues. Germline V gene data show CDR1 as KGHSH and CDR2 as LQKENI. The CDR3 DNA follows: TGTGCCAGCTCAAGTGGGGAAATTTCCTACAATGAGCAGTTCTTC. Residues: CASSSGEISYNEQFF. The whole variable domain, remainder taken from reference TRBV18 and TRBJ2-1, is NAGVMQNPRHLVRRRGQEARLRCSPMKGHSHVYWYRQLPEEGLKFMVYLQKENIIDESGMPKERFSAEFPKEGPSILRIQQVVRGDSAAYFCASSSGEISYNEQFFGPGTRLTVL.